This T cell receptor (beta chain) originates from a study of fetal regulatory T cell absence and autoimmunity (TCRdb year 2017). The study in broad terms: Exocrine pancreas autoimmunity was observed in the IPEX patients in the absence of clinical diabetes.

Genomic DNA obtained from frozen pancreas tissue was processed for repertoire sequencing. The DNeasy Blood and Tissue Kit was used to extract about 1.9-3.1 ug of genomic DNA from either umbilical cord blood or frozen pancreas. About this clone itself: Its antigen is not yet known. A junction boundary mismatches the germline segment, possibly from a read error.

On the immunoSEQ human TCRbeta survey platform, TCRbeta CDR3 regions were amplified and barcoded with a two-step multiplex PCR. Libraries were sequenced on Illumina instruments, with IgH sequenced in parallel from the same samples. Turning to the authors' computational methods: To remove PCR and sequencing errors, raw reads were filtered against the IMGT V, D, J definitions and then binned using a nearest-neighbor algorithm. Clones were defined by identical nucleotide sequence; differential abundance between tissues used per-clone Fisher exact tests with pFDR threshold p<0.01. Clones with frequencies too low for statistical inference were excluded by a minimum inclusion filter of 10 in either sample. Pairwise clonal comparisons used the immunoSEQ Analyzer, and gene family usage was assessed with IMGT tools. TCRdb retrieved this table from immuneACCESS and kept in-frame rearrangements only. Not all clones are present; in checked studies, unresolved V genes account for under half, and no reason is known for the remainder. That table furnishes V, J and clone size, whereas the DNA furnished D and trimming. This sample lists about 95,000 clones; approximately 75% were detected once. The top ten hold 1.5% to 2% of the sample.

Overall study outcomes, separate from this receptor: TRB gene family usage was found to be broadly similar between cord blood and pancreas and to resemble published neonatal and adult repertoires. The TCR compartment showed significant oligoclonal enrichment in pancreas versus cord blood, with some top clones over 80-fold enriched. The oligoclonal enrichment was interpreted as support for antigen-driven autoimmunity occurring in the pancreas before birth in IPEX syndrome.

The sequence was obtained from a male donor with IPEX syndrome. Sequenced input: pancreas tissue.

The nucleotides are TGTGCCAGCAGCCTGACTAGCGGGAGGGCCATAAACATTCAGTACTTC. This is translated as CASSLTSGRAINIQYF. The chain is made from TRBV4-2 and TRBJ2-4; 14 central bases correspond to TRBD2. Inclusive of the bounding cysteine and phenylalanine, the CDR3 is 16 residues long. The retained sequence is limited to the CDR3, 48 bases, with the frame set at the first base. The germline V gene encodes CDR1 LGHNA and CDR2 YNFKEQ.